Listed here is a single T cell receptor (beta chain). Given a much more abundant clone one base away, this may be a read error. A read error is likely, as this CDR3 ends without the conserved phenylalanine or tryptophan. V was cut by 1 base and J by 1 base, with 4 bases left in between. CDR3 length equals 13 residues. The germline V gene has CDR1 LNHNV and CDR2 YYDKDF (reference sequence). This record belongs to a study of neurological immune-mediated disorders. About the study: A relapsing-remitting course was seen in most of the 34 multiple sclerosis patients and a secondary progressive course in 3.

Sequencing runs each generated in excess of 160 million TCR-beta sequences derived from 15-18 subjects. TCRdb re-called the 5' RACE reads with MiXCR, one entry per CDR3 protein. Of about 120,000 distinct CDR3 sequences in the sample, more than 2.5% were seen once. This rearrangement joins TRBV15 to TRBJ2-5; no reliable D call. The receptor comes from a woman younger than 45 with multiple sclerosis. The sequenced sample consisted of PBMCs. The CDR3 reads CATSRGAQETQYI. In DNA, the CDR3 is TGTGCCACCAGCAGAGGGGCCCAAGAGACCCAGTACATC.